The 15 T cell receptor beta chains below all came from one sample that was sequenced in a study of post-analysis software for immune sequencing data. Study results and limitations: Higher frequency in patients than in controls was seen for roughly five TRBV segments, with TRBV5-6, TRBV5-1 and TRBV20-1 among them.

Antigens for these TCRs are unknown. The TCR beta cDNA libraries contained unique molecular identifiers. TCRdb passed the PCR reads through MiXCR, listing each CDR3 protein once. The sample lists approximately 150,000 distinct CDR3 sequences; approximately 30% were seen once. The sample was blood. The receptors shown here come from a girl aged 5-17 years with multiple sclerosis.

The table lists this clonotype with many counts. The chain couples TRBV27 to TRBJ2-5; unclear D gene. Germline V gene data show CDR1 as MNHEY and CDR2 as SMNVEV (reference sequence). The CDR3 has 16 residues. V dropped 5 bases and J dropped 7 bases, with 23 bases sitting between them. Here the CDR3 reads CASSSKDLNPWGTQYF. The DNA of the CDR3 is TGTGCCAGCAGTAGTAAGGATCTCAATCCTTGGGGGACCCAGTACTTC.

The V call is TRBV28, the J call TRBJ1-2; no reliable D call. Between the trimmed V and J ends, which lost 6 bases and 7 bases, there was a span of 12 bases. The CDR3 is 12 residues long. Germline V gene lookup returns CDR1 MDHEN and CDR2 SYDVKM. The CDR3 nucleotides read TGTGCCAGCAGGGCCCCCAGCAGTGGCTACACCTTC. Residues: CASRAPSSGYTF.

For this clonotype: One base away lies a much larger clone, so this may be a sequencing read error. The chain is built from TRBV25-1 and TRBJ2-1; TRBD2 aligns across 12 bases. Germline V lookup: CDR1 MGHDK, CDR2 SYGVNS. There are 16 residues in the CDR3. V was clipped by 9 bases and J by 8 bases; unmatched bases: 14. The CDR3 DNA follows: TGTGCCAGTCTAAACCGACTAGCGGGGGATTACCATGAGCAGTTCTTC. Translated, it gives CASLNRLAGDYHEQFF.

This clonotype was counted a few times. This chain links TRBV18 with TRBJ2-1; TRBD1 aligns across 9 bases. The J segment lost 7 bases and the V segment lost 0 bases, leaving 4 bases of the junction unmatched. Per the germline V gene, CDR1 is KGHSH and CDR2 is LQKENI. CDR3 size: 15 residues. The CDR3 DNA follows: TGTGCCAGCTCACCACCTTCCGGGACAGGGAATGAGCAGTTCTTC. Translating gives CASSPPSGTGNEQFF.

Remarks on this clonotype: Just one base apart from a much larger clone, this may be a read error. The gene calls are TRBV9 and TRBJ2-3; no firm D call. The CDR3 has 12 residues. Germline V lookup: CDR1 SGDLS, CDR2 YYNGEE. CDR3 DNA: TGTGCCAGCAGCCCAACCTTTGATACGCGGTATTTT. Protein sequence: CASSPTFDTRYF.

Remarks on this clonotype: A much larger clone is a single base away; this may be a read error. The CDR3 nucleotides are TGTGCCAGCAGGGGTATAGCGGGAGGGCCCGAGATAAGAGCAGATACGCAGTATTTT. Its translation is CASRGIAGGPEIRADTQYF. The chain employs TRBV12-3 or TRBV12-4 and TRBJ2-3; 11 nucleotides align to TRBD2. Germline trimming cut 6 bases from V and 4 bases from J; bases unmatched to any gene: 18. The CDR3 is 19 residues long.

The sample holds one count of this clonotype. A single base separates this from a much larger clone, so it may be a read error. This rearrangement joins TRBV18 to TRBJ1-2; tentatively, D is TRBD1 (6 bases). Germline CDR1 and CDR2: KGHSH and LQKENI. The CDR3 has 14 residues. CDR3 sequence reads: CACSPGLQGYGYTF. CDR3 in DNA: TGTGCCTGCTCACCTGGTCTACAGGGATATGGCTACACCTTC.

For this clonotype: This may be a read error: a much more frequent sequence differs by one nucleotide. V usage is TRBV7-7 and J usage is TRBJ2-1; possibly TRBD2 for D (5 bases). This CDR3 region has 16 residues. Looked up from germline, CDR1 is SSHAT and CDR2 is FNYEAQ (reference sequence). This CDR3 is CASSLVLEDDYTEQFF. The CDR3 DNA reads TGTGCTAGCAGCTTAGTGTTAGAGGACGACTACACTGAGCAGTTCTTC. Combining the CDR3 with reference TRBV7-7 and TRBJ2-1 gives the whole variable domain GAGVSQSPRYKVTKRGQDVTLRCDPISSHATLYWYQQALGQGPEFLTYFNYEAQPDKSGLPSDRFSAERPEGSISTLTIQRTEQRDSAMYRCASSLVLEDDYTEQFFGPGTRLTVL.

This clonotype appeared many times. The V and J genes are TRBV12-3 or TRBV12-4 and TRBJ2-7; D remains unclear. The CDR3 is 14 amino acids. V gave up 1 base and J gave up 2 bases, with 9 bases separating them. Here the CDR3 DNA reads TGTGCCAGCAGTTTAGACGTCGGAACCTACGAGCAGTACTTC. Its translation is CASSLDVGTYEQYF.

V is TRBV6-2 or TRBV6-3 and J is TRBJ2-1, with unresolved D. Germline CDR1 MNHEY, CDR2 SVGEGT. The CDR3 length is 12 residues. V lost 0 bases and J 10 bases, leaving 7 bases between the germline ends. This chain's CDR3 is CASSYSGQEQFF. In nucleotides, the CDR3 is TGTGCCAGCAGTTACTCAGGCCAGGAGCAGTTCTTC.

This clonotype has at least ten counts. The chain links TRBV10-3 to TRBJ2-1, with D unresolved. Trimming removed 1 base from V and 5 bases from J, with 9 bases in between. CDR3 length: 14 amino acids. CDR1 and CDR2 (germline): ENHRY, SYGVKD. The CDR3 bases are TGTGCCATCAGTGAGTATAAGGTGGACAATGAGCAGTTCTTC. Translating it yields CAISEYKVDNEQFF.

The CDR3 loop reads CASSPLRVVAYQETQFF. CDR3 nucleotides: TGTGCCAGCAGCCCTCTTCGGGTAGTAGCTTACCAAGAGACCCAGTTCTTC. The chain couples TRBV11-2 to TRBJ2-5; the D is unclear. The J call may be wrong; the DNA end is better matched by TRBJ2-1. This CDR3 region has 17 residues. CDR1 SGHAT and CDR2 FQNNGV come from the germline V gene.

The chain combines TRBV9 with TRBJ1-2; 7 positions agree with TRBD1. V gave up 4 bases and J gave up 2 bases; unmatched junction bases: 11. The germline CDR1 and CDR2 sequences are SGDLS and YYNGEE. The CDR3 loop spans 16 amino acids. Here the CDR3 reads CASSPKGTVRNYGYTF. In DNA form, the CDR3 reads TGTGCCAGCAGCCCCAAGGGGACAGTCCGAAACTATGGCTACACCTTC.

With respect to this clonotype: A read error may be the cause here, since a much bigger clone is one base away. This chain joins TRBV7-9 and TRBJ2-1, with D unclear. The end of the DNA is better explained by TRBJ2-7, so the J call may be wrong. Germline V lookup: CDR1 SEHNR, CDR2 FQNEAQ (reference sequence). The CDR3 spans 13 residues. Here the CDR3 reads CASSPGRSDEQYF. The CDR3 DNA reads TGTGCCAGCAGCCCAGGAAGATCCGATGAGCAGTACTTC.

Turning to this clonotype: A much larger clone lies a single base off, so this may be a read error. The genes are TRBV4-1 and TRBJ2-7, with 8 nucleotides matching TRBD2. Per the germline V gene, CDR1 is MGHRA and CDR2 is YSYEKL. The V gene end was trimmed by 3 bases and the J gene end by 3 bases; junction bases not matched to a gene: 7. The CDR3 runs to 15 residues. The CDR3 is CASSQGSREGYEQYF. The CDR3 nucleotides read TGCGCCAGCAGCCAGGGTAGCCGGGAGGGCTACGAGCAGTACTTC.